Sequencing of this TCR beta chain was carried out in a study of shared clonotypes between healthy human individuals. The CDR3 length is 13 residues. The germline V gene has CDR1 LNHDA and CDR2 SQIVND (reference sequence). V gave up 3 bases and J gave up 3 bases, with 9 bases separating them. On this clone: The same CDR3 arises from other DNA sequences in this sample as well.

At the deep level, the assay was run. TCRdb's table, derived via immunoSEQ multiplex PCR, lists solely in-frame clones and lacks some. The repertoire includes 1.5 million to 2.5 million clones, about 95% of them detected once, and roughly 1.2% sits in the top ten. Terminally differentiated effector memory CD45RA+ cells were excluded by CCR7 positive selection of CD45RO-negative cells. The sequenced material came from naive CD8+ T cells sorted from blood. The receptor was isolated from a man between 18 and 35 years old in good health. The V call is TRBV19, the J call TRBJ2-7; D uncertain. The CDR3 protein is CASSMGQLYEQYF. The CDR3 bases are TGTGCCAGTAGTATGGGCCAGCTCTACGAGCAGTACTTC.